What follows are 30 T cell receptor beta chains derived from one specimen sequenced in a study of OX40 agonist ivuxolimab in advanced cancers. Here immunoSEQ multiplex PCR was the method, and the copy in TCRdb shows in-frame clones only, minus some. The sample lists approximately 76,000 clones, 86% occurring once. Material: CD4+ or CD8+ T cells sorted from blood, obtained in a trial of the OX40 agonist ivuxolimab. These receptors were collected from an adult with an advanced solid tumor such as melanoma, head and neck, liver or kidney cancer.

The V call is TRBV18, the J call TRBJ2-5, with 13 bases matching TRBD2. CDR1 KGHSH and CDR2 LQKENI come from the germline V gene. The CDR3 totals 16 residues. Losses at the gene ends were 4 bases for V and 2 bases for J; bases not matched to a gene: 4. CDR3 residues: CASSRTSGGDQETQYF. As DNA, the CDR3 is TGTGCCAGCTCACGGACTAGCGGGGGCGATCAAGAGACCCAGTACTTC.

This clone was seen once. The chain has TRBV9 and TRBJ2-5, with unresolved D. The length of the CDR3 is 13 residues. V dropped 4 bases and J dropped 1 base, with 8 bases sitting between them. Germline loops: CDR1 SGDLS, CDR2 YYNGEE. CDR3 sequence reads: CASSTRFQETQYF. In DNA, the CDR3 is TGTGCCAGCAGCACCCGCTTCCAAGAGACCCAGTACTTC.

The V call is TRBV27, the J call TRBJ2-7; 9 bases map to TRBD1. The germline CDR1 and CDR2 sequences are MNHEY and SMNVEV (reference sequence). V shed 6 bases and J 0 bases; nucleotides not matched to a gene: 6. The CDR3 runs to 15 residues. CDR3 in amino acids: CASRYPGQGSYEQYF. The DNA of the CDR3 is TGTGCCAGCAGGTATCCGGGACAGGGCTCCTACGAGCAGTACTTC.

The chain links TRBV6-6 to TRBJ1-5; no clear D. The CDR3 length is 15 residues. Trimming took off 6 bases at V and 4 bases at J, with 16 bases between the two ends. The germline V gene encodes CDR1 MNHNY and CDR2 SVGAGI (reference sequence). The CDR3 DNA reads TGTGCCAGCAGGCAGAGGGAAGGTTGGAATCAGCCCCAGCATTTT. This encodes CASRQREGWNQPQHF.

The chain's CDR3 is CASRDSWREKLFF. In DNA, the CDR3 is TGTGCCAGCAGGGACAGTTGGCGTGAAAAACTGTTTTTT. V is TRBV2 and J is TRBJ1-4; maybe TRBD1 (6 bases). The germline V and J ends were trimmed by 6 bases and 7 bases, with 12 bases remaining between them. The CDR3 totals 13 residues. Germline V gene data show CDR1 as SNHLY and CDR2 as FYNNEI.

V and J are TRBV6-6 and TRBJ2-7; D is possibly TRBD2 (5 bases). The germline CDR1 and CDR2 sequences are MNHNY and SVGAGI (reference sequence). The CDR3 length is 13 residues. V dropped 2 bases and J dropped 2 bases, with 7 bases sitting between them. The CDR3 DNA is TGTGCCAGCAGTTACCTAGCAGCCTACGAGCAGTACTTC. Amino acid sequence: CASSYLAAYEQYF.

The chain recombines TRBV7-8 with TRBJ2-7, with 8 bases aligning to TRBD1. Germline CDR1 and CDR2: SGHVS and FQNEAQ. Trimming removed 3 bases from V and 7 bases from J; junction bases left unmatched: 8. The CDR3 extends over 14 amino acids. CDR3 region: CASSFMDRVGEQYF. Here the CDR3 DNA reads TGTGCCAGCAGCTTCATGGACAGGGTGGGTGAGCAGTACTTC.

This rearrangement joins TRBV5-1 to TRBJ2-5; 11 bases fit TRBD1. The germline CDR1 and CDR2 sequences are SGHRS and YFSETQ. This CDR3 spans 14 amino acids. The trim removed 4 bases at V and 6 bases at J, leaving 5 bases unmatched. As DNA, the CDR3 is TGCGCCAGCAGCCCGGGGACAGGGGGAAAGACCCAGTACTTC. It encodes CASSPGTGGKTQYF. The full variable domain, in which reference TRBV5-1 and TRBJ2-5 provide the parts outside the CDR3, is KAGVTQTPRYLIKTRGQQVTLSCSPISGHRSVSWYQQTPGQGLQFLFEYFSETQRNKGNFPGRFSGRQFSNSRSEMNVSTLELGDSALYLCASSPGTGGKTQYFGPGTRLLVL.

This clone was picked up a small number of times. The chain uses TRBV2 and TRBJ1-5; maybe TRBD1 (6 bases). V gave up 5 bases and J gave up 5 bases, with 10 bases separating them. There are 13 residues in the CDR3. From germline, CDR1 is SNHLY and CDR2 FYNNEI. The CDR3 is CASSTGRDQPQHF. The CDR3 bases are TGTGCCAGCAGTACAGGGAGGGATCAGCCCCAGCATTTT.

The V and J genes are TRBV27 and TRBJ2-3; D is undetermined. Trimming removed 4 bases from V and 2 bases from J, with 10 bases in between. CDR1 is MNHEY, CDR2 SMNVEV, per germline (reference sequence). The CDR3 spans 14 residues. CDR3 region: CASSWVEPTDTQYF. The CDR3 bases are TGTGCCAGCAGTTGGGTTGAGCCCACAGATACGCAGTATTTT.

This chain's CDR3 is CASSSVTEIYYGYTF. CDR3 DNA sequence: TGTGCCAGCAGCTCCGTCACCGAGATTTACTATGGCTACACCTTC. The J gene is TRBJ1-2, the V gene TRBV6-6; D gene uncertain. CDR3 length: 15 residues. The ends were cut back, 6 bases at V and 3 bases at J, with 17 bases in the middle. CDR1 and CDR2 from the germline V gene are MNHNY and SVGAGI (reference sequence).

The chain carries TRBV28 and TRBJ1-2, with 9 positions matching TRBD1. The CDR3 totals 15 residues. V was pared by 6 bases and J by 8 bases, with 13 bases of the junction left unmatched. CDR1 and CDR2 from the germline V gene are MDHEN and SYDVKM. CDR3: CASRNEGQGGGGYTF. CDR3 coding DNA: TGTGCCAGCAGAAACGAGGGACAGGGCGGCGGAGGCTACACCTTC.

The V gene is TRBV11-3, the J gene TRBJ2-7, with a possible D match to TRBD2 (7 bases). The CDR3 runs 14 residues. V was cut by 6 bases and J by 3 bases, with 15 bases left in between. Germline assignment: CDR1 SGHNT and CDR2 YENEEA. CDR3 loop: CASRPGRGDYEQYF. Here the CDR3 DNA reads TGTGCCAGCAGACCTGGGAGGGGGGACTACGAGCAGTACTTC.

This clone showed up just a few times. V usage is TRBV7-6 and J usage is TRBJ1-6; D not resolved. Germline lookup yields CDR1 SGHVS and CDR2 FNYEAQ. The V gene lost 3 bases and the J gene lost 10 bases, with 7 bases spanning the gap. The CDR3 totals 12 residues. This CDR3 is CASSFLDSPLHF. The CDR3 DNA follows: TGTGCCAGCAGCTTCCTTGACTCACCCCTCCACTTT. Combining the CDR3 with reference TRBV7-6 and TRBJ1-6 gives the whole variable domain GAGVSQSPRYKVTKRGQDVALRCDPISGHVSLYWYRQALGQGPEFLTYFNYEAQQDKSGLPNDRFSAERPEGSISTLTIQRTEQRDSAMYRCASSFLDSPLHFGNGTRLTVT.

The rearrangement links TRBV6-6 to TRBJ2-3; possible D gene TRBD2, 5 bases. The CDR3 loop spans 14 amino acids. CDR1 and CDR2 from the germline V gene are MNHNY and SVGAGI (reference sequence). The V and J ends lost 6 bases and 3 bases respectively, with 13 bases between them. CDR3 residues: CASRNLLDTDTQYF. The CDR3 nucleotides are TGTGCCAGCAGGAACCTACTAGATACAGATACGCAGTATTTT.

DNA for the CDR3: TGTGCCAGCAGTTTACGTCAGCTCGGGGTGGGCTACACCTTC. This codes for CASSLRQLGVGYTF. This chain uses TRBV28 with TRBJ1-2; the D is unclear. Germline assignment: CDR1 MDHEN and CDR2 SYDVKM. This CDR3 region has 14 residues. Trimming cost V 2 bases and J 8 bases, with 15 bases left between them.

V usage is TRBV25-1 and J usage is TRBJ1-1; maybe TRBD1 (6 bases). This CDR3 contains 14 residues. The germline V gene encodes CDR1 MGHDK and CDR2 SYGVNS. The ends were cut back, 6 bases at V and 0 bases at J, with 11 bases in the middle. CDR3 residues: CASRWGGMNTEAFF. Here the CDR3 DNA reads TGTGCCAGCAGGTGGGGGGGCATGAACACTGAAGCTTTCTTT.

V gene TRBV5-4 combines with J gene TRBJ1-4, with a tentative D call TRBD1 (5 bases). V was cut by 4 bases and J by 8 bases, with 12 bases left in between. CDR1 and CDR2 (germline): SGHNT, YYREEE (reference sequence). This CDR3 has 13 amino acids. CDR3 protein: CASSRATDEKLFF. The CDR3 region has the DNA TGTGCCAGCAGCCGAGCGACAGACGAAAAACTGTTTTTT.

This sequence joins TRBV6-5 and TRBJ1-2; 9 bases map to TRBD1. The germline V gene has CDR1 MNHEY and CDR2 SVGAGI. Trimming at V came to 2 bases and at J to 2 bases, leaving 3 bases not matched to a gene. The CDR3 contains 15 residues. The CDR3 bases are TGTGCCAGCAGTTACGCGGACAGGGGAAACTATGGCTACACCTTC. Translated, it gives CASSYADRGNYGYTF.

The CDR3 DNA sequence: TGTGCCAGCAGCGTAGACGGGAACTATGGCTACACCTTC. It specifies CASSVDGNYGYTF. The chain has TRBV9 and TRBJ1-2; unclear D gene. The CDR3 loop spans 13 amino acids. V dropped 0 bases and J dropped 2 bases, with 5 bases sitting between them. CDR1 and CDR2 from the germline V gene are SGDLS and YYNGEE.

J is TRBJ2-7 and V is TRBV11-2, with 13 bases that match TRBD2. The V gene's germline CDR1 is SGHAT and CDR2 FQNNGV. The CDR3 runs to 15 residues. V was clipped by 5 bases and J by 1 base; unmatched bases: 2. Here the CDR3 reads CASSPTSGRSYEQYF. The CDR3 DNA reads as TGTGCCAGCAGCCCGACTAGCGGGAGGTCCTACGAGCAGTACTTC. The entire variable domain, with the rest obtained from reference TRBV11-2 and TRBJ2-7, is as follows: EAGVAQSPRYKIIEKRQSVAFWCNPISGHATLYWYQQILGQGPKLLIQFQNNGVVDDSQLPKDRFSAERLKGVDSTLKIQPAKLEDSAVYLCASSPTSGRSYEQYFGPGTRLTVT.

The V and J genes are TRBV30 and TRBJ2-2; the D is unclear. The V and J ends lost 0 bases and 6 bases respectively, with 8 bases between them. The V gene's germline CDR1 is GTSNPN and CDR2 SVGIG (reference sequence). The CDR3 is 13 residues long. The CDR3 here is CAWSVMLAGELFF. DNA of the CDR3: TGTGCCTGGAGTGTAATGTTGGCCGGGGAGCTGTTTTTT.

The chain combines TRBV9 with TRBJ2-2; D is undetermined. With 0 bases removed from V and 2 bases from J, the gap between germline ends came to 8 bases. The CDR3 is 15 residues long. CDR1 and CDR2 (germline): SGDLS, YYNGEE. The CDR3 reads CASSVGRLNTGELFF. The CDR3 bases are TGTGCCAGCAGCGTAGGGAGACTTAACACCGGGGAGCTGTTTTTT.

The chain is built from TRBV19 and TRBJ1-5, with D possibly matching TRBD1 (6 bases). The V and J ends lost 7 bases and 6 bases respectively, with 19 bases between them. CDR3 size: 15 residues. Germline CDR1 reads LNHDA; CDR2 reads SQIVND (reference sequence). The CDR3 loop is CASNDWGQGSQPQHF. CDR3 nucleotide sequence: TGTGCCAGTAACGACTGGGGGCAGGGAAGTCAGCCCCAGCATTTT.

This clone is medium-sized (0.01 to 0.1%) within its sample. The chain employs TRBV6-5 and TRBJ1-1; D unclear. The CDR3 contains 11 residues. Trimming pared 6 bases from V and 6 bases from J, leaving 8 bases between. Germline lookup yields CDR1 MNHEY and CDR2 SVGAGI. CDR3 residues: CASSRKSEAFF. The CDR3 DNA is TGTGCCAGCAGCAGAAAATCTGAAGCTTTCTTT.

This rearrangement joins TRBV6-5 to TRBJ2-1; 8 bases map to TRBD1. Germline V gives CDR1 MNHEY, CDR2 SVGAGI. The CDR3 totals 14 residues. The J segment lost 5 bases and the V segment lost 6 bases, leaving 6 bases of the junction unmatched. The CDR3 loop reads CASRGTGGDNEQFF. The CDR3 DNA follows: TGTGCCAGCAGGGGGACAGGAGGGGACAATGAGCAGTTCTTC.

This clone was detected only a few times. DNA for the CDR3: TGTGCCAGCAATGGGGGCTCCTACGAGCAGTACTTC. As protein: CASNGGSYEQYF. The genes are TRBV6-1 and TRBJ2-7; D assignment may be TRBD1 or TRBD2 (5 bases each). The CDR3 sequence is 12 residues long. The germline V gene has CDR1 MNHNS and CDR2 SASEGT. The germline V and J ends were trimmed by 7 bases and 0 bases, with 7 bases remaining between them.

This clone was seen just once. V usage is TRBV5-4 and J usage is TRBJ1-2; 8 bases are shared with TRBD1. The germline V gene encodes CDR1 SGHNT and CDR2 YYREEE (reference sequence). The junction had 4 bases not matched to a gene; V was cut back by 2 bases and J by 4 bases. CDR3 length: 14 amino acids. CDR3 nucleotides: TGTGCCAGCAGCTTCTCGGGACAGGTCTATGGCTACACCTTC. Protein product: CASSFSGQVYGYTF.

The chain has TRBV11-2 and TRBJ1-4, with 12 bases matching TRBD1. Germline CDR1 SGHAT, CDR2 FQNNGV. V was clipped by 0 bases and J by 7 bases; unmatched bases: 0. The CDR3 contains 15 residues. The DNA for the CDR3 is TGTGCCAGCAGCTTAGAGGGACAGGGGGCTGAAAAACTGTTTTTT. It specifies CASSLEGQGAEKLFF.

The gene calls are TRBV6-6 and TRBJ1-2; D is unclear. CDR1 MNHNY and CDR2 SVGAGI come from the germline V gene (reference sequence). V lost 2 bases and J lost 8, with 18 bases in between. This CDR3 comprises 15 residues. The CDR3: CASSYDGQPKKGYTF. DNA of the CDR3: TGTGCCAGCAGTTACGATGGCCAACCGAAGAAGGGCTACACCTTC.